Listed here are 30 T cell receptor beta chains from one sample, sequenced in a study of OX40 agonist ivuxolimab in advanced cancers. Method: immunoSEQ multiplex PCR; TCRdb's copy keeps in-frame clones and lacks some. The sample contains about 100,000 clones, under 95% of which appear only once. The source was CD4+ or CD8+ T cells sorted from blood, collected in a trial of the OX40 agonist ivuxolimab. The receptors derive from an adult with an advanced solid tumor such as melanoma, head and neck, liver or kidney cancer.

The chain is built from TRBV7-9 and TRBJ2-7; D unclear. This CDR3 region has 13 residues. The germline V and J ends were trimmed by 2 bases and 0 bases, with 5 bases remaining between them. CDR1 is SEHNR, CDR2 FQNEAQ, per germline (reference sequence). CDR3 protein: CASSLSDSYEQYF. CDR3 sequence (DNA): TGTGCCAGCAGCTTATCGGACTCCTACGAGCAGTACTTC. The whole variable domain, filled in from reference TRBV7-9 and TRBJ2-7, reads DTGVSQNPRHKITKRGQNVTFRCDPISEHNRLYWYRQTLGQGPEFLTYFQNEAQLEKSRLLSDRFSAERPKGSFSTLEIQRTEQGDSAMYLCASSLSDSYEQYFGPGTRLTVT.

The J gene is TRBJ2-5, the V gene TRBV2, with D possibly being TRBD1 or TRBD2 (5 bases each). Germline V lookup: CDR1 SNHLY, CDR2 FYNNEI. Between the trimmed V and J ends, which lost 9 bases and 4 bases, there was a span of 15 bases. The CDR3 has 13 residues. CDR3 coding DNA: TGTGCCAGTGCCGGGGCACCAGGAGAGACCCAGTACTTC. Amino acids: CASAGAPGETQYF. Complete variable domain (other parts from reference TRBV2 and TRBJ2-5): EPEVTQTPSHQVTQMGQEVILRCVPISNHLYFYWYRQILGQKVEFLVSFYNNEISEKSEIFDDQFSVERPDGSNFTLKIRSTKLEDSAMYFCASAGAPGETQYFGPGTRLLVL.

This sequence joins TRBV30 and TRBJ1-1; 7 positions agree with TRBD1. The CDR3 contains 12 residues. Germline V gives CDR1 GTSNPN, CDR2 SVGIG (reference sequence). V dropped 4 bases and J dropped 7; count of bases not matched to a gene: 6. The CDR3 bases are TGTGCCTGGATTCAGGGGGGAGGTGAAGCTTTCTTT. This codes for CAWIQGGGEAFF.

This chain connects TRBV11-2 to TRBJ2-7; 8 nucleotides match TRBD1. The CDR3 consists of 15 residues. Germline V gene data show CDR1 as SGHAT and CDR2 as FQNNGV. V was clipped by 2 bases and J by 3 bases; unmatched bases: 6. The CDR3 nucleotides read TGTGCCAGCAGCTTACAGGACAGGGAACGCTACGAGCAGTACTTC. Residues: CASSLQDRERYEQYF.

The rearrangement uses TRBV5-1 and TRBJ2-7, with TRBD2 as a possible D gene (6 bases). The length of the CDR3 is 15 residues. Looked up from germline, CDR1 is SGHRS and CDR2 is YFSETQ. The germline V and J ends were trimmed by 2 bases and 4 bases, with 16 bases remaining between them. The CDR3 here is CASSFGTPSGYEQYF. For the CDR3, the DNA is TGCGCCAGCAGCTTCGGGACTCCCTCCGGTTACGAGCAGTACTTC.

The chain joins TRBV11-1 to TRBJ1-1, with 8 bases that match TRBD1. V shed 5 bases and J 4 bases; nucleotides not matched to a gene: 15. The CDR3 runs to 17 residues. Germline V gives CDR1 SGHAT, CDR2 FQDESV (reference sequence). The CDR3 DNA follows: TGTGCCAGCAGCCCCCGTAATAATGGGGACAGGCTCACTGAAGCTTTCTTT. This encodes CASSPRNNGDRLTEAFF.

This rearrangement joins TRBV7-9 to TRBJ2-2; TRBD1 agrees at 9 bases. This CDR3 has 15 residues. Germline V lookup: CDR1 SEHNR, CDR2 FQNEAQ (reference sequence). J lost 5 bases, V lost 7 bases, and 8 bases had no gene match. CDR3 sequence: CASKNYRGPTGELFF. DNA of the CDR3: TGTGCCAGCAAGAACTACAGGGGGCCTACCGGGGAGCTGTTTTTT.

This chain connects TRBV6-6 to TRBJ2-5; no reliable D call. This CDR3 is 14 amino acids long. Germline V gene lookup returns CDR1 MNHNY and CDR2 SVGAGI (reference sequence). With 3 bases removed from V and 1 base from J, the gap between germline ends came to 9 bases. This chain's CDR3 is CASSYISTQETQYF. In DNA form, the CDR3 reads TGTGCCAGCAGTTATATTAGTACCCAAGAGACCCAGTACTTC.

This sequence joins TRBV7-8 and TRBJ1-1, with D possibly TRBD1 on 5 matching bases. The ends were cut back, 5 bases at V and 4 bases at J, with 14 bases in the middle. Germline V gene lookup returns CDR1 SGHVS and CDR2 FQNEAQ. The CDR3 has 14 residues. The CDR3 is CASSRDEVGTEAFF. The CDR3 DNA is TGTGCCAGCAGCAGGGACGAGGTTGGCACTGAAGCTTTCTTT. Full variable domain (outside the CDR3, taken from reference TRBV7-8 and TRBJ1-1): GAGVSQSPRYKVAKRGQDVALRCDPISGHVSLFWYQQALGQGPEFLTYFQNEAQLDKSGLPSDRFFAERPEGSVSTLKIQRTQQEDSAVYLCASSRDEVGTEAFFGQGTRLTVV.

The chain uses TRBV6-6 and TRBJ2-3; TRBD2 matches 7 bases. Per the germline V gene, CDR1 is MNHNY and CDR2 is SVGAGI (reference sequence). J was trimmed by 5 bases and V by 2 bases; bases with no gene match: 1. The CDR3 has 13 residues. This CDR3 is CASSYKRGDTQYF. The CDR3 nucleotides read TGTGCCAGCAGTTACAAGCGGGGAGATACGCAGTATTTT.

The chain joins TRBV27 to TRBJ1-1; D not resolved. CDR3 size: 13 residues. Germline V gene sequence: CDR1 MNHEY, CDR2 SMNVEV (reference sequence). V lost 2 bases to trimming and J lost 1 base, with 5 bases between them. In DNA, the CDR3 is TGTGCCAGCAGTTTACGACAGAACACTGAAGCTTTCTTT. Protein product: CASSLRQNTEAFF.

The chain employs TRBV2 and TRBJ2-3; the D gene is possibly TRBD1 (5 bases). This CDR3 is built from 15 residues. From germline, CDR1 is SNHLY and CDR2 FYNNEI. V was shortened by 3 bases and J by 0 bases, with 10 bases between the two germline ends. CDR3 sequence: CASSEVGLSTDTQYF. The CDR3 DNA is TGTGCCAGCAGTGAGGTGGGGCTGAGCACAGATACGCAGTATTTT. Looking up the rest from reference TRBV2 and TRBJ2-3 gives the full variable domain: EPEVTQTPSHQVTQMGQEVILRCVPISNHLYFYWYRQILGQKVEFLVSFYNNEISEKSEIFDDQFSVERPDGSNFTLKIRSTKLEDSAMYFCASSEVGLSTDTQYFGPGTRLTVL.

The chain has TRBV5-6 and TRBJ1-3, with 8 bases that match TRBD1. The CDR3 spans 15 residues. CDR1 and CDR2 from the germline V gene are SGHDT and YYEEEE. V dropped 0 bases and J dropped 9; count of bases not matched to a gene: 8. The CDR3 is CASSLAGTGHSTIYF. CDR3 bases: TGTGCCAGCAGCTTGGCGGGGACAGGTCATAGCACCATATATTTT.

This clone was seen a single time. The V and J genes are TRBV7-2 and TRBJ1-4; 9 nucleotides match TRBD1. V trimming: 3 bases; J trimming: 5 bases; junction bases outside the gene matches: 4. The CDR3 consists of 15 residues. Germline V gives CDR1 SGHTA, CDR2 FQGNSA. The CDR3 reads CASSLGQGGNEKLFF. CDR3 coding DNA: TGTGCCAGCAGCTTGGGACAGGGCGGGAATGAAAAACTGTTTTTT.

This rearrangement joins TRBV7-2 to TRBJ2-2; 7 bases fit TRBD1. The CDR3 is 15 amino acids. Losses at the gene ends were 3 bases for V and 4 bases for J; bases not matched to a gene: 5. Germline loops: CDR1 SGHTA, CDR2 FQGNSA. CDR3 nucleotides: TGTGCCAGCAGCTTCGGGACAGTAATCACCGGGGAGCTGTTTTTT. Translating it yields CASSFGTVITGELFF.

The gene calls are TRBV28 and TRBJ1-1, with a weak D call TRBD1 (5 bases). This CDR3 is built from 12 residues. V was clipped by 10 bases and J by 5 bases, with 14 bases between them. Germline CDR1 MDHEN, CDR2 SYDVKM. CDR3 DNA: TGTGCCACTTTCGCCAGGGTAACTGAAGCTTTCTTT. Its protein product is CATFARVTEAFF.

V and J are TRBV28 and TRBJ2-7; 9 nucleotides align to TRBD2. This CDR3 region has 14 residues. Germline CDR1 is MDHEN and CDR2 is SYDVKM. V shed 4 bases and J 3 bases; nucleotides not matched to a gene: 4. As DNA, the CDR3 is TGTGCCAGCAGTTCCTCAGCGGGGGGCTACGAGCAGTACTTC. Protein sequence: CASSSSAGGYEQYF.

This chain connects TRBV5-1 to TRBJ2-2, with TRBD1 as a possible D gene (6 bases). The CDR3 is 16 residues long. Germline CDR1 reads SGHRS; CDR2 reads YFSETQ. V was cut by 0 bases and J by 0 bases, with 9 bases left in between. CDR3 residues: CASSLGQATNTGELFF. The CDR3 nucleotides are TGCGCCAGCAGCTTGGGACAGGCTACGAACACCGGGGAGCTGTTTTTT.

This chain connects TRBV7-2 to TRBJ1-1; D is uncertain. The CDR3 consists of 13 residues. Germline lookup yields CDR1 SGHTA and CDR2 FQGNSA. Trimming shortened V by 4 bases and J by 10 bases, and 16 bases separated the two germline ends. Written as DNA, the CDR3 is TGTGCCAGCAGCTCCGGTTGGCCGGATGGAGCTTTCTTT. The encoded protein is CASSSGWPDGAFF.

The gene calls are TRBV6-5 and TRBJ1-5; D ambiguous. Germline V gene lookup returns CDR1 MNHEY and CDR2 SVGAGI. V was cut by 0 bases and J by 6 bases, with 9 bases left in between. The CDR3 sequence is 14 residues long. Here the CDR3 DNA reads TGTGCCAGCAGTTACTCCTCGGGCTCTCAGCCCCAGCATTTT. This codes for CASSYSSGSQPQHF.

This chain uses TRBV5-5 with TRBJ1-4; TRBD1 agrees at 9 bases. CDR1 and CDR2 (germline): SGHKS, YYEKEE (reference sequence). V shed 5 bases and J 8 bases; nucleotides not matched to a gene: 4. This CDR3 comprises 13 residues. CDR3 sequence reads: CASRRTGDEKLFF. The CDR3 nucleotides read TGTGCCAGCAGAAGGACAGGGGACGAAAAACTGTTTTTT.

This clone was counted a single time. J is TRBJ2-3 and V is TRBV28; TRBD2 aligns across 9 bases. The J segment lost 4 bases and the V segment lost 0 bases, leaving 2 bases of the junction unmatched. Germline CDR1 is MDHEN and CDR2 is SYDVKM. The CDR3 contains 15 residues. For the CDR3, the DNA is TGTGCCAGCAGTTTATGGGTAGCGGGGGCAGATACGCAGTATTTT. Protein product: CASSLWVAGADTQYF. The full variable domain, rest sourced from reference TRBV28 and TRBJ2-3, is DVKVTQSSRYLVKRTGEKVFLECVQDMDHENMFWYRQDPGLGLRLIYFSYDVKMKEKGDIPEGYSVSREKKERFSLILESASTNQTSMYLCASSLWVAGADTQYFGPGTRLTVL.

The chain has TRBV6-1 and TRBJ1-4, with D perhaps TRBD1 (6 bases). Germline CDR1 reads MNHNS; CDR2 reads SASEGT. Trimming pared 6 bases from V and 8 bases from J, leaving 13 bases between. CDR3 size: 13 residues. The CDR3 region has the DNA TGTGCCAGCAGGGAACAGGGAATCGAAAAACTGTTTTTT. Amino acids: CASREQGIEKLFF.

The J gene is TRBJ2-3, the V gene TRBV2; 8 bases align to TRBD2. V was clipped by 5 bases and J by 9 bases; unmatched bases: 1. Looked up from germline, CDR1 is SNHLY and CDR2 is FYNNEI. This CDR3 comprises 11 residues. The CDR3 spells CASSTGGTQYF. CDR3 DNA: TGTGCCAGCAGTACGGGGGGGACGCAGTATTTT.

This clone was detected only once. The V gene is TRBV10-3, the J gene TRBJ2-1, with a possible D match to TRBD2 (5 bases). Per germline, CDR1 ENHRY and CDR2 SYGVKD. CDR3 length equals 13 residues. The V end was cut by 4 bases, the J end by 5 bases, with 9 bases between. The CDR3 DNA reads TGTGCCATCAGTGGGACGGGGAACAATGAGCAGTTCTTC. This encodes CAISGTGNNEQFF.

Turning to this clone: The same CDR3 can be traced to other DNA sequences in this sample. The J gene is TRBJ1-4, the V gene TRBV18; D possibly corresponds to TRBD1 (5 bases). This CDR3 region has 14 residues. CDR1 and CDR2 (germline): KGHSH, LQKENI. Trimming pared 3 bases from V and 3 bases from J, leaving 8 bases between. CDR3 region: CASSPGVANEKLFF. CDR3 nucleotide sequence: TGTGCCAGCTCACCGGGGGTAGCTAATGAAAAACTGTTTTTT.

The CDR3 bases are TGTGCCAGCAGTTCCTCCGAGGGAGGCTACACCTTC. It codes for CASSSSEGGYTF. V gene TRBV28 combines with J gene TRBJ1-2, with D hard to call. The germline V gene has CDR1 MDHEN and CDR2 SYDVKM. The CDR3 is 12 amino acids. V lost 4 bases and J lost 8, with 11 bases in between.

This chain connects TRBV28 to TRBJ2-1; D not certain. V was cut by 9 bases and J by 9 bases, with 21 bases left in between. The germline V gene encodes CDR1 MDHEN and CDR2 SYDVKM. The CDR3 is 14 amino acids. CDR3 sequence: CASLGVVALGEQFF. Here the CDR3 DNA reads TGTGCCAGTTTAGGAGTAGTGGCCTTGGGTGAGCAGTTCTTC.

This chain joins TRBV30 and TRBJ1-2; no firm D call. There are 13 residues in the CDR3. V was pared by 2 bases and J by 1 base, with 8 bases between. Germline V gene sequence: CDR1 GTSNPN, CDR2 SVGIG (reference sequence). Here the CDR3 DNA reads TGTGCCTGGAGTACGGTTTTTAACTATGGCTACACCTTC. Protein sequence: CAWSTVFNYGYTF.

The chain has TRBV20-1 and TRBJ2-5, with 8 bases aligning to TRBD2. Germline CDR1 and CDR2: DFQATT and SNEGSKA (reference sequence). The CDR3 covers 11 residues. J gave up 5 bases and V 4 bases, and 0 bases lay outside the gene matches. CDR3 in DNA: TGCAGTGCTACGGGAGGGGAGACCCAGTACTTC. It is translated as CSATGGETQYF.